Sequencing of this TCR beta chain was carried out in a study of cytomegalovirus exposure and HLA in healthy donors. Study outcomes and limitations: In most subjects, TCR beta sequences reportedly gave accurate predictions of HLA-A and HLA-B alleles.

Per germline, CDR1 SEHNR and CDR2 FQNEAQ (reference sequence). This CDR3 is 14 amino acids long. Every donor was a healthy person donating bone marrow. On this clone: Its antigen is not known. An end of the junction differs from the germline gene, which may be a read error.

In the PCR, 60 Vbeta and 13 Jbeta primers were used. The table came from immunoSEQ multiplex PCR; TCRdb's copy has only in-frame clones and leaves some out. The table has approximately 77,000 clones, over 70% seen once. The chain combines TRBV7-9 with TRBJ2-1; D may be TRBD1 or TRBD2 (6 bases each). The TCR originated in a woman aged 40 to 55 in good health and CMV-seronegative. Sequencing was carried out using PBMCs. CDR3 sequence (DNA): TGTGCCAGCAACTTAGGGGGGCTCTACAATGAGCAGTTCTTC. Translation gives CASNLGGLYNEQFF.